This TCR beta chain is drawn from a study of control samples from healthy donors and cancer patients. This clone is a singleton in its sample. Germline and junction disagree at one end, which may indicate a read error. The CDR3 totals 16 residues. Germline V CDR1 and CDR2: KGHSH, LQKENI. Profiling relied on immunoSEQ multiplex PCR, and the TCRdb table lists in-frame clones only, not all of them. This table holds approximately 69,000 clones, roughly 90% found once. The clonotype comes from a man aged 60 to 69 with colorectal cancer. Sequencing used PBMCs. V gene TRBV18 combines with J gene TRBJ2-2; 7 bases align to TRBD2. The DNA for the CDR3 is TGTGCCAGCTCACCACGGGAGGGGCCGAACGCCGGGGAGCTGTTTTTT. It codes for CASSPREGPNAGELFF.